Listed here are 21 T cell receptor beta chains from one sample, sequenced in a study of response to subunit inactivated influenza vaccine. TCRdb passed the RT-PCR reads through MiXCR, listing each CDR3 protein once. The data hold 530,000 or so distinct CDR3 sequences, with about an eighth observed a single time. The sequences come from PBMCs from blood, collected on the day of vaccination. Receptors originate from a man over 45 who received an inactivated influenza vaccine.

V usage is TRBV7-2 and J usage is TRBJ2-5, with 7 bases that match TRBD1. Trimming took 1 base from V and 3 from J; bases not matched to a gene: 2. This CDR3 has 14 amino acids. The germline V gene encodes CDR1 SGHTA and CDR2 FQGNSA. CDR3 sequence reads: CASSLVQGKETQYF. The CDR3 coding sequence is TGTGCCAGCAGCTTAGTACAGGGGAAAGAGACCCAGTACTTC.

The table lists this clonotype with a few counts. The rearrangement links TRBV28 to TRBJ1-2, with D uncertain. V lost 2 bases and J 0 bases, leaving 13 bases between the germline ends. The length of the CDR3 is 16 residues. Germline CDR1 is MDHEN and CDR2 is SYDVKM. Here the CDR3 DNA reads TGTGCCAGCAGTTTAGTCGGTTCAGATGCTAACTATGGCTACACCTTC. This gives the protein CASSLVGSDANYGYTF.

The chain joins TRBV12-3 or TRBV12-4 to TRBJ2-7; D is ambiguous. This CDR3 is built from 14 residues. V was shortened by 6 bases and J by 0 bases, with 12 bases between the two germline ends. The CDR3 bases are TGTGCCAGCAGACATCAGCTAAGCTCCTACGAGCAGTACTTC. It is translated as CASRHQLSSYEQYF.

This clonotype was counted only a few times. The CDR3 sequence is CASSLGGLAGETQYF. The DNA for the CDR3 is TGTGCCAGCAGCTTAGGGGGACTAGCGGGAGAGACCCAGTACTTC. The rearrangement links TRBV7-7 to TRBJ2-5, with 12 bases fitting TRBD2. CDR3 length: 15 residues. The germline gives CDR1 SSHAT, CDR2 FNYEAQ (reference sequence). J gave up 4 bases and V 1 base, and 1 base lay outside the gene matches.

About this clonotype: A clone one base away is much larger, so this may be a read error. The chain links TRBV7-9 to TRBJ2-5, with a tentative D call TRBD2 (6 bases). CDR3 length: 12 residues. V dropped 3 bases and J dropped 10 bases, with 12 bases sitting between them. Per the germline V gene, CDR1 is SEHNR and CDR2 is FQNEAQ (reference sequence). The CDR3 loop is CASSFIGGDQYF. CDR3 in DNA: TGTGCCAGCAGCTTTATCGGGGGAGACCAGTACTTC.

V is TRBV6-6 and J is TRBJ2-7; D not resolved. Germline CDR1 and CDR2: MNHNY and SVGAGI (reference sequence). The ends were cut back, 5 bases at V and 2 bases at J, with 7 bases in the middle. The CDR3 consists of 12 residues. The CDR3 nucleotides are TGTGCCAGCAGTACAGACACCTACGAGCAGTACTTC. Translation gives CASSTDTYEQYF.

This chain connects TRBV20-1 to TRBJ2-3, with 7 bases aligning to TRBD2. The germline gives CDR1 DFQATT, CDR2 SNEGSKA (reference sequence). The CDR3 runs 11 residues. Trimming cost V 7 bases and J 4 bases; bases outside gene matches: 2. CDR3 DNA: TGCAGTGGGGGGGGACCAGATACGCAGTATTTT. It specifies CSGGGPDTQYF.

This clonotype has just a few counts. The chain recombines TRBV5-6 with TRBJ2-1; 7 bases are shared with TRBD1. The CDR3 runs to 13 residues. The ends lost 4 bases at V and 5 bases at J; junction bases unmatched: 3. The germline CDR1 and CDR2 sequences are SGHDT and YYEEEE. The chain's CDR3 is CASSQTGDNEQFF. CDR3 DNA sequence: TGTGCCAGCAGCCAAACAGGGGACAATGAGCAGTTCTTC.

This clonotype has only a few counts. The rearrangement links TRBV20-1 to TRBJ2-7; D unclear. Trimming left V 6 bases short and J 6 bases short, with 9 bases between. This CDR3 spans 10 amino acids. Germline V gene lookup returns CDR1 DFQATT and CDR2 SNEGSKA (reference sequence). The CDR3 protein is CSAAFGEQYF. For the CDR3, the DNA is TGCAGTGCCGCATTCGGCGAGCAGTACTTC.

CDR3 in amino acids: CSVDLGLAGGTPQYF. CDR3 sequence (DNA): TGCAGCGTTGATCTCGGACTAGCGGGAGGAACGCCCCAGTACTTC. This sequence joins TRBV29-1 and TRBJ2-5; 14 bases are a match to TRBD2. The trim removed 3 bases at V and 9 bases at J, leaving 9 bases unmatched. The CDR3 contains 15 residues. The germline V gene has CDR1 SQVTM and CDR2 ANQGSEA. The full variable domain, its missing parts supplied by reference TRBV29-1 and TRBJ2-5, is SAVISQKPSRDICQRGTSLTIQCQVDSQVTMMFWYRQQPGQSLTLIATANQGSEATYESGFVIDKFPISRPNLTFSTLTVSNMSPEDSSIYLCSVDLGLAGGTPQYFGPGTRLLVL.

This clonotype was counted ten times or more. V and J are TRBV7-9 and TRBJ1-1; D perhaps matches TRBD1 (6 bases). The CDR3 has 13 residues. Trimming stripped 1 base from V and 8 bases from J, with 11 bases between. From germline, CDR1 is SEHNR and CDR2 FQNEAQ (reference sequence). The CDR3 is CASSLEAGTEAFF. The CDR3 DNA reads as TGTGCCAGCAGCTTAGAGGCAGGGACAGAAGCTTTCTTT.

The chain recombines TRBV2 with TRBJ2-1, with TRBD1 matching 7 bases. Looked up from germline, CDR1 is SNHLY and CDR2 is FYNNEI. The CDR3 extends over 12 amino acids. Trimming removed 7 bases from V and 4 bases from J; junction bases left unmatched: 1. The CDR3 DNA reads TGTGCCAGCATGGGACAGTACAATGAGCAGTTCTTC. Protein product: CASMGQYNEQFF.

This clonotype appeared a single time. The chain links TRBV7-2 to TRBJ1-2, with D unresolved. CDR1 and CDR2 from the germline V gene are SGHTA and FQGNSA. V shed 3 bases and J shed 5 bases, with 13 bases lying between them. The CDR3 contains 14 residues. The CDR3 sequence: CASSFRAPFYGYTF. The CDR3 bases are TGTGCCAGCAGCTTCCGGGCCCCGTTTTATGGCTACACCTTC.

This clonotype turned up a few times. The chain recombines TRBV7-2 with TRBJ2-5; D is unresolved. The CDR3 is 13 amino acids. Trimming cost V 4 bases and J 5 bases, with 11 bases left between them. In germline, CDR1 is SGHTA, CDR2 FQGNSA. CDR3 sequence reads: CASSSPSWETQYF. In DNA form, the CDR3 reads TGTGCCAGCAGCTCGCCGAGCTGGGAGACCCAGTACTTC.

This clonotype has just a few counts. This sequence joins TRBV6-1 and TRBJ2-7; no firm D call. V shed 8 bases and J shed 6 bases, with 17 bases lying between them. Germline CDR1 is MNHNS and CDR2 is SASEGT. This CDR3 spans 13 amino acids. CDR3: CASSLVRLAEQYF. For the CDR3, the DNA is TGTGCCAGCTCCCTTGTCCGCCTCGCCGAGCAGTACTTC.

This clonotype has at least ten counts. The chain is built from TRBV28 and TRBJ1-5; TRBD1 is a possible D gene (5 bases). Looked up from germline, CDR1 is MDHEN and CDR2 is SYDVKM. The V end lost 3 bases, the J end lost 5 bases, and 11 bases lay between the germline ends. The CDR3 is made up of 14 amino acids. This CDR3 is CASSFGVGDQPQHF. In DNA form, the CDR3 reads TGTGCCAGCAGTTTCGGGGTAGGGGATCAGCCCCAGCATTTT.

This clonotype was observed a few times. The CDR3 loop is CSAIGRTEAFF. CDR3 coding DNA: TGCAGTGCAATAGGACGGACTGAAGCTTTCTTT. The chain joins TRBV20-1 to TRBJ1-1; D gene uncertain. Per germline, CDR1 DFQATT and CDR2 SNEGSKA (reference sequence). CDR3 length equals 11 residues. V lost 6 bases, J lost 5 bases, and 10 bases lay in between.

This clonotype showed up just a few times. The V gene is TRBV27, the J gene TRBJ2-6, with unresolved D. This CDR3 contains 12 residues. The V end was cut by 8 bases, the J end by 1 base, with 3 bases between. Germline V gene data show CDR1 as MNHEY and CDR2 as SMNVEV (reference sequence). CDR3 region: CASASGANVLTF. The CDR3 bases are TGTGCCAGCGCATCTGGGGCCAACGTCCTGACTTTC.

The rearrangement joins TRBV7-2 to TRBJ1-6; D ambiguous. Trimming took 4 bases from V and 6 from J, leaving 13 bases between them. Per germline, CDR1 SGHTA and CDR2 FQGNSA. CDR3 size: 15 residues. The CDR3 DNA follows: TGTGCCAGCAGCTGGGAGAGGGTGCGTAATTCACCCCTCCACTTT. Amino acid sequence: CASSWERVRNSPLHF. Combining the CDR3 with reference TRBV7-2 and TRBJ1-6 gives the whole variable domain GAGVSQSPSNKVTEKGKDVELRCDPISGHTALYWYRQSLGQGLEFLIYFQGNSAPDKSGLPSDRFSAERTGGSVSTLTIQRTQQEDSAVYLCASSWERVRNSPLHFGNGTRLTVT.

The V gene is TRBV12-3 or TRBV12-4, the J gene TRBJ1-1; D ambiguous. V lost 1 base, J lost 5 bases, and 8 bases lay in between. The length of the CDR3 is 13 residues. In DNA form, the CDR3 reads TGTGCCAGCAGTTTAGGGGTGGTAACTGAAGCTTTCTTT. It yields the protein CASSLGVVTEAFF.

In this sample, this clonotype turned up many times. This sequence joins TRBV15 and TRBJ2-3, with a possible D match to TRBD2 (6 bases). CDR3 length: 16 amino acids. The germline V gene has CDR1 LNHNV and CDR2 YYDKDF (reference sequence). The ends were cut back, 0 bases at V and 0 bases at J, with 10 bases in the middle. CDR3 sequence (DNA): TGTGCCACCAGCAGAGATCCTGGGGGGAGCACAGATACGCAGTATTTT. This sequence encodes CATSRDPGGSTDTQYF.